This TCR beta chain originates from a study of blood T cell repertoires in COVID-19. Study-wide context: Acute and convalescent COVID-19 samples came from the United States, Italy and Spain. T cells, B-cell-depleted T cells, or PBMCs provided the cDNA or gDNA that served as material.

CDR3 length: 15 amino acids. V was pared by 5 bases and J by 0 bases, with 4 bases of the junction left unmatched. CDR1 and CDR2 from the germline V gene are SGHAT and FQNNGV. Source study methods: Estimation of nucleated cell counts relied on the amplification of reference gene primers. TCRdb's copy holds only in-frame clones and misses some; the assay was immunoSEQ multiplex PCR. The V and J calls and the clone size are those of that table, but D and trimming were determined from the DNA. The sample lists 50,000 to 70,000 clones; roughly 76% were seen once. Sequenced material: peripheral blood. The chain couples TRBV11-2 to TRBJ2-3; 8 nucleotides agree with TRBD2. This TCR was recovered from a man aged 45-65 years with active or convalescent COVID-19. CDR3 in DNA: TGTGCCAGCAGCCGTGAGCGGGGGAGCACAGATACGCAGTATTTT. It codes for CASSRERGSTDTQYF. Complete variable domain (other parts from reference TRBV11-2 and TRBJ2-3): EAGVAQSPRYKIIEKRQSVAFWCNPISGHATLYWYQQILGQGPKLLIQFQNNGVVDDSQLPKDRFSAERLKGVDSTLKIQPAKLEDSAVYLCASSRERGSTDTQYFGPGTRLTVL.